This passage covers 29 T cell receptor beta chains from one sample sequenced in a study of blood T cell repertoires in COVID-19. Profiling relied on immunoSEQ multiplex PCR, and the TCRdb table lists in-frame clones only, not all of them. The sample includes about 180,000 clones, over 75% of them seen just once. Sequencing used peripheral blood. These receptors all come from an elderly man with COVID-19, enrolled during active disease.

CDR3 DNA sequence: TGTGCCAGCAGCTCGAACGTCGGTGTGCACACTGAAGCTTTCTTT. Translating gives CASSSNVGVHTEAFF. This rearrangement joins TRBV7-6 to TRBJ1-1; D gene unclear. Germline CDR1 reads SGHVS; CDR2 reads FNYEAQ. The V end was cut by 4 bases, the J end by 3 bases, with 15 bases between. The CDR3 has 15 amino acids.

This chain connects TRBV11-2 to TRBJ1-2; the match to TRBD1 covers 12 bases. The ends lost 5 bases at V and 4 bases at J; junction bases unmatched: 5. Per germline, CDR1 SGHAT and CDR2 FQNNGV. This CDR3 region has 15 residues. The CDR3 nucleotides read TGTGCCAGCAGCCCGGGGACAGGGGGCGGCTATGGCTACACCTTC. It specifies CASSPGTGGGYGYTF. Full variable domain (outside the CDR3, taken from reference TRBV11-2 and TRBJ1-2): EAGVAQSPRYKIIEKRQSVAFWCNPISGHATLYWYQQILGQGPKLLIQFQNNGVVDDSQLPKDRFSAERLKGVDSTLKIQPAKLEDSAVYLCASSPGTGGGYGYTFGSGTRLTVV.

The chain has TRBV18 and TRBJ2-5; 12 nucleotides match TRBD2. J lost 3 bases, V lost 3 bases, and 5 bases had no gene match. Germline assignment: CDR1 KGHSH and CDR2 LQKENI. The CDR3 covers 16 residues. CDR3 sequence: CASSPPGLAGEETQYF. Here the CDR3 DNA reads TGTGCCAGCTCACCTCCGGGACTAGCGGGTGAAGAGACCCAGTACTTC.

The V call is TRBV20-1, the J call TRBJ1-2; a possible D gene is TRBD1 (5 bases). CDR1 is DFQATT, CDR2 SNEGSKA, per germline (reference sequence). CDR3 length equals 10 residues. The CDR3 DNA follows: TGCACCATCGACAGCTATGGCTACACCTTC. Translation: CTIDSYGYTF.

This clone has only a few counts. V and J are TRBV7-9 and TRBJ2-3; TRBD2 aligns across 11 bases. The CDR3 runs 16 residues. J lost 0 bases, V lost 3 bases, and 2 bases had no gene match. Looked up from germline, CDR1 is SEHNR and CDR2 is FQNEAQ (reference sequence). The CDR3 DNA follows: TGTGCCAGCAGCTTGGGACTAGCGGCGAGCACAGATACGCAGTATTTT. Encoded protein: CASSLGLAASTDTQYF.

The J gene is TRBJ1-3, the V gene TRBV2, with D hard to call. Germline values: CDR1 SNHLY, CDR2 FYNNEI. CDR3 length: 15 amino acids. V dropped 7 bases and J dropped 1 base, with 14 bases sitting between them. CDR3 bases: TGTGCCAGCACCCCGGTCGGGGAATCTGGAAACACCATATATTTT. As protein: CASTPVGESGNTIYF.

V gene TRBV18 combines with J gene TRBJ2-2, with a weak D call TRBD2 (6 bases). This CDR3 is 15 amino acids long. Trimming removed 1 base at V and 5 bases at J, with 11 bases between. CDR1 is KGHSH and CDR2 is LQKENI in the germline V gene. CDR3 sequence: CASSPRGDLTGELFF. CDR3 nucleotide sequence: TGTGCCAGCTCACCACGGGGGGACCTAACCGGGGAGCTGTTTTTT.

This clone was seen a few times. In nucleotides, the CDR3 is TGTGCCAGCAGCTTATACGAAACCGGGACAGACCCCTACGAGCAGTACTTC. Translating it yields CASSLYETGTDPYEQYF. The chain couples TRBV7-6 to TRBJ2-7; TRBD1 agrees at 7 bases. Unmatched junction bases numbered 12, after V lost 2 bases and J lost 2 bases. This CDR3 is built from 17 residues. Germline V CDR1 and CDR2: SGHVS, FNYEAQ.

In its sample, this clone was seen a few times. The V call is TRBV7-9, the J call TRBJ2-1, with 9 bases lining up with TRBD1. J lost 7 bases, V lost 5 bases, and 9 bases had no gene match. Germline CDR1 and CDR2: SEHNR and FQNEAQ (reference sequence). The CDR3 has 15 residues. The CDR3 nucleotides read TGTGCCAGCAGCGCCGGGACAGGGAGGAGGAATGAGCAGTTCTTC. This sequence encodes CASSAGTGRRNEQFF.

The rearrangement uses TRBV18 and TRBJ1-1; 9 positions match TRBD1. The CDR3 runs to 15 residues. Germline CDR1 reads KGHSH; CDR2 reads LQKENI. The J segment lost 5 bases and the V segment lost 6 bases, leaving 10 bases of the junction unmatched. CDR3 bases: TGTGCCAGCTCCAGGACAGGGGAGGAATGGACTGAAGCTTTCTTT. It codes for CASSRTGEEWTEAFF.

This rearrangement joins TRBV11-3 to TRBJ1-2, with D possibly matching TRBD1 (5 bases). The CDR3 totals 13 residues. Germline lookup yields CDR1 SGHNT and CDR2 YENEEA. V was trimmed by 2 bases and J by 7 bases, leaving 11 bases between them. The CDR3 coding sequence is TGTGCCAGCAGCTTATCGACAGCTAGTGGCTACACCTTC. The encoded protein is CASSLSTASGYTF. The variable domain in full, with the rest retrieved from reference TRBV11-3 and TRBJ1-2, is EAGVVQSPRYKIIEKKQPVAFWCNPISGHNTLYWYLQNLGQGPELLIRYENEEAVDDSQLPKDRFSAERLKGVDSTLKIQPAELGDSAVYLCASSLSTASGYTFGSGTRLTVV.

J is TRBJ1-1 and V is TRBV10-2, with TRBD1 as a possible D gene (6 bases). V was shortened by 7 bases and J by 2 bases, with 11 bases between the two germline ends. CDR1 and CDR2 (germline): WSHSY, SAAADI. This CDR3 has 13 residues. The CDR3 coding sequence is TGCGCCAGCACCCACAGGGACAACACTGAAGCTTTCTTT. This translates into CASTHRDNTEAFF.

V usage is TRBV7-2 and J usage is TRBJ1-6; 8 bases are a match to TRBD1. CDR1 is SGHTA, CDR2 FQGNSA, per germline. Trimming cost V 8 bases and J 5 bases; bases outside gene matches: 11. This CDR3 contains 16 residues. The CDR3 bases are TGTGCCAGCTCTTCGCAGGGGGCACTGAATAATTCACCCCTCCACTTT. As protein: CASSSQGALNNSPLHF.

The chain couples TRBV19 to TRBJ1-2; 7 bases agree with TRBD1. This CDR3 contains 15 residues. CDR1 is LNHDA, CDR2 SQIVND, per germline (reference sequence). V shed 3 bases, J shed 3 bases, and the junction held 7 bases outside the gene matches. The CDR3: CASSIIGGTDYGYTF. The CDR3, as DNA: TGTGCCAGTAGTATCATAGGGGGCACTGACTATGGCTACACCTTC.

The chain couples TRBV19 to TRBJ1-5; 7 bases agree with TRBD1. The CDR3 is made up of 13 amino acids. Germline CDR1 LNHDA, CDR2 SQIVND (reference sequence). The trim removed 6 bases at V and 7 bases at J, leaving 6 bases unmatched. The CDR3 loop is CASRTSGGQPQHF. The DNA for the CDR3 is TGTGCCAGTAGGACCTCAGGGGGGCAGCCCCAGCATTTT.

The chain recombines TRBV7-2 with TRBJ1-2, with TRBD1 matching over 9 bases. This CDR3 region has 14 residues. The germline V gene encodes CDR1 SGHTA and CDR2 FQGNSA. Germline trimming cut 5 bases from V and 5 bases from J; bases unmatched to any gene: 6. CDR3 in amino acids: CASSPPGTGYGYTF. DNA for the CDR3: TGTGCCAGCAGCCCACCCGGGACAGGGTATGGCTACACCTTC.

The chain carries TRBV5-1 and TRBJ2-3; no firm D call. Germline lookup yields CDR1 SGHRS and CDR2 YFSETQ. The CDR3 has 16 residues. V was shortened by 3 bases and J by 2 bases, with 16 bases between the two germline ends. CDR3 in amino acids: CASSSNPAVSTDTQYF. The CDR3, as DNA: TGCGCCAGCAGCTCGAACCCGGCGGTATCCACAGATACGCAGTATTTT. Filled out from reference TRBV5-1 and TRBJ2-3, the complete variable domain reads KAGVTQTPRYLIKTRGQQVTLSCSPISGHRSVSWYQQTPGQGLQFLFEYFSETQRNKGNFPGRFSGRQFSNSRSEMNVSTLELGDSALYLCASSSNPAVSTDTQYFGPGTRLTVL.

The genes are TRBV4-2 and TRBJ2-5, with TRBD2 matching over 10 bases. The CDR3 covers 16 residues. Per germline, CDR1 LGHNA and CDR2 YNFKEQ. The V and J ends lost 0 bases and 7 bases, in that order; junction bases with no gene match: 8. CDR3 bases: TGTGCCAGCAGCCAAGATCAAGCGGGGGGGCTGGGGACCCAGTACTTC. Translation: CASSQDQAGGLGTQYF.

This sequence joins TRBV12-5 and TRBJ1-2; 8 bases map to TRBD1. CDR3 length equals 18 residues. Germline-derived CDR1 and CDR2 are LGHNT and FRNRAP. Losses at the gene ends were 0 bases for V and 5 bases for J; bases not matched to a gene: 14. CDR3 bases: TGTGCTAGTGGTTTGGTCGGGACAGGTCTGGCCGCAAGATATGGCTACACCTTC. It specifies CASGLVGTGLAARYGYTF. Full variable domain (missing parts from reference TRBV12-5 and TRBJ1-2): DARVTQTPRHKVTEMGQEVTMRCQPILGHNTVFWYRQTMMQGLELLAYFRNRAPLDDSGMPKDRFSAEMPDATLATLKIQPSEPRDSAVYFCASGLVGTGLAARYGYTFGSGTRLTVV.

This clone was seen once. V gene TRBV7-2 combines with J gene TRBJ2-2; D may be TRBD1 (5 bases). This CDR3 region has 14 residues. Trimming cost V 4 bases and J 6 bases, with 12 bases left between them. The germline gives CDR1 SGHTA, CDR2 FQGNSA. CDR3 loop: CASSSPRRAGELFF. The CDR3 bases are TGTGCCAGCAGCTCACCACGCAGGGCCGGGGAGCTGTTTTTT.

V is TRBV12-3 or TRBV12-4 and J is TRBJ1-1; 8 nucleotides line up with TRBD1. V shed 6 bases, J shed 5 bases, and the junction held 5 bases outside the gene matches. The length of the CDR3 is 13 residues. CDR3 coding DNA: TGTGCCAGCAGCAGGACAGGGCGGACTGAAGCTTTCTTT. Translation gives CASSRTGRTEAFF.

The chain employs TRBV12-3 or TRBV12-4 and TRBJ1-2; D may be TRBD1 (5 bases). V was trimmed by 2 bases and J by 4 bases, leaving 8 bases between them. The CDR3 is made up of 13 amino acids. CDR3 region: CASSLSDSYGYTF. Written as DNA, the CDR3 is TGTGCCAGCAGTTTATCTGACAGCTATGGCTACACCTTC.

This chain joins TRBV18 and TRBJ1-2; TRBD1 might be the D (5 bases). The CDR3 sequence is 15 residues long. Germline V gives CDR1 KGHSH, CDR2 LQKENI. Trimming removed 4 bases from V and 0 bases from J, with 12 bases in between. The CDR3 sequence is CASSRGGTANYGYTF. In DNA, the CDR3 is TGTGCCAGCTCACGAGGAGGGACGGCTAACTATGGCTACACCTTC.

The DNA of the CDR3 is TGTGCCAGCTCTCTCTCGGGGGGGTGGTCGAACACTGAAGCTTTCTTT. Translation gives CASSLSGGWSNTEAFF. This chain uses TRBV18 with TRBJ1-1; weak D call: TRBD1 (5 bases). This CDR3 contains 16 residues. V was shortened by 6 bases and J by 1 base, with 18 bases between the two germline ends. The germline V gene encodes CDR1 KGHSH and CDR2 LQKENI.

This rearrangement joins TRBV28 to TRBJ2-6; TRBD1 matches 7 bases. This CDR3 spans 18 amino acids. J was trimmed by 0 bases and V by 7 bases; bases with no gene match: 12. Germline-derived CDR1 and CDR2 are MDHEN and SYDVKM. CDR3 sequence: CASKNPGQFSSGANVLTF. The CDR3 coding sequence is TGTGCCAGCAAGAACCCGGGACAGTTTTCCTCTGGGGCCAACGTCCTGACTTTC.

The genes are TRBV3-1 (or the pseudogene TRBV3-2) and TRBJ1-2, with D uncertain. Germline values: CDR1 LGHDT, CDR2 YNNKEL (reference sequence). The V and J ends lost 4 bases and 4 bases respectively, with 16 bases between them. CDR3 size: 15 residues. The DNA of the CDR3 is TGTGCCAGCAGCCCCACCCAACGCACAGCCTATGGCTACACCTTC. Its translation: CASSPTQRTAYGYTF.

The chain uses TRBV5-4 and TRBJ2-7, with 8 bases lining up with TRBD1. Losses at the gene ends were 1 base for V and 3 bases for J; bases not matched to a gene: 6. CDR3 length equals 15 residues. The V gene's germline CDR1 is SGHNT and CDR2 YYREEE (reference sequence). CDR3 region: CASSLPGQDLYEQYF. As DNA, the CDR3 is TGTGCCAGCAGCTTGCCGGGACAGGACCTCTACGAGCAGTACTTC.

This rearrangement joins TRBV2 to TRBJ1-4; D is ambiguous. CDR3 length: 14 residues. CDR1 is SNHLY and CDR2 is FYNNEI in the germline V gene. The V and J ends lost 2 bases and 8 bases respectively, with 12 bases between them. CDR3 residues: CASSEPPEEEKLFF. The CDR3 nucleotides are TGTGCCAGCAGTGAACCCCCGGAGGAAGAAAAACTGTTTTTT.

The V and J genes are TRBV5-4 and TRBJ1-4; 10 nucleotides align to TRBD1. Looked up from germline, CDR1 is SGHNT and CDR2 is YYREEE (reference sequence). V was clipped by 4 bases and J by 8 bases; unmatched bases: 11. CDR3 length: 16 residues. The CDR3 spells CASSISPGTGDEKLFF. The CDR3 region has the DNA TGTGCCAGCAGCATATCCCCCGGGACAGGGGACGAAAAACTGTTTTTT.